The clone carrying this TCR beta chain is a singleton in its sample. The repertoire was sequenced with immunoSEQ multiplex PCR; TCRdb's copy has only in-frame clones and lacks some. The repertoire consists of tens of thousands of clones, with almost 95% occurring once and the leading ten covering 3%. This entry comes from a study of T cell changes during pregnancy in multiple sclerosis. V shed 3 bases and J 6 bases; nucleotides not matched to a gene: 5. This CDR3 has 16 residues. CDR1 and CDR2 (germline): SGHTA, FQGNSA. The source material was CD8+ T cells from peripheral blood mononuclear cells, sampled in the third trimester of pregnancy. This TCR was recovered from a female donor in good health, enrolled as a control in a pregnancy study. The V and J genes are TRBV7-2 and TRBJ2-1; 13 bases align to TRBD2. The CDR3 nucleotides read TGTGCCAGCAGCTTTCTGACTAGCGGGGGGTCCAATGAGCAGTTCTTC. Its translation is CASSFLTSGGSNEQFF.